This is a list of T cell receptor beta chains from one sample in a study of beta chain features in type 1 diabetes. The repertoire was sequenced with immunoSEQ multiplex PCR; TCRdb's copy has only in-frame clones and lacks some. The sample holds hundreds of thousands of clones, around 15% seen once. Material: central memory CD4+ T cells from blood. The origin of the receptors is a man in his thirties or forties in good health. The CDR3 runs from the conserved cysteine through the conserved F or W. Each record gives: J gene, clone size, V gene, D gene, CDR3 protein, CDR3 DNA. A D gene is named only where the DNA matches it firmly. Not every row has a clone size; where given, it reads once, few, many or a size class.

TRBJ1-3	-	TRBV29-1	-	CSVEGGNTIYF	TGCAGCGTTGAAGGGGGAAACACCATATATTTT
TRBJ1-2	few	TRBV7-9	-	CASGTARAGGYTF	TGTGCCAGCGGGACCGCCAGGGCAGGAGGCTACACCTTC
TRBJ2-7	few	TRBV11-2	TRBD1	CASSQNPTGLYEQYF	TGCGCCAGCAGCCAGAACCCGACAGGGTTATACGAGCAGTACTTC
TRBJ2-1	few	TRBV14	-	CASSRIGAGHYNEQFF	TGTGCCAGCAGCCGTATCGGAGCGGGACACTACAATGAGCAGTTCTTC
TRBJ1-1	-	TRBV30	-	CAWKLQGRYTEAFF	TGTGCCTGGAAACTCCAGGGGAGGTACACTGAAGCTTTCTTT
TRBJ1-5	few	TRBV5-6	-	CASSLGGWGNQPQHF	TGTGCCAGCAGCTTGGGGGGCTGGGGCAATCAGCCCCAGCATTTT
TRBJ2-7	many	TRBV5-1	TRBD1	CASSLVDRAWEQYF	TGCGCCAGCAGCTTGGTCGACAGGGCTTGGGAGCAGTACTTC
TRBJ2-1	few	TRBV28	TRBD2	CASSPGLLNEQFF	TGTGCCAGCAGTCCGGGACTACTCAATGAGCAGTTCTTC
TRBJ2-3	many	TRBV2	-	CASKSDQDSDTQYF	TGTGCCAGCAAGTCGGACCAAGACTCAGATACGCAGTATTTT
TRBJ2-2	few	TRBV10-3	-	CAISNLLTGELFF	TGTGCCATCAGTAATCTTCTCACCGGGGAGCTGTTTTTT
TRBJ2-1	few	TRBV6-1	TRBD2	CASSGTRDYNNEQFF	TGTGCCAGCAGTGGGACCCGGGACTACAACAATGAGCAGTTCTTC
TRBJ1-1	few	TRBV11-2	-	CASSLVPDTEAFF	TGTGCCAGCAGCTTAGTCCCGGACACTGAAGCTTTCTTT
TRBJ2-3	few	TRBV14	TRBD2	CASSHRSGGLGQTQYF	TGTGCCAGCAGCCACCGTAGCGGGGGGCTCGGCCAGACGCAGTATTTT
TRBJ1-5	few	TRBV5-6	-	CASSRENQPQHF	TGTGCCAGCAGCAGAGAGAATCAGCCCCAGCATTTT
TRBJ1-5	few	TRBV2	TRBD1	CASSPDRGNQPQHF	TGTGCCAGCAGTCCGGACAGGGGCAATCAGCCCCAGCATTTT
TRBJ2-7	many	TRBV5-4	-	CASSDDYEQYF	TGTGCCAGCAGCGATGACTACGAGCAGTACTTC
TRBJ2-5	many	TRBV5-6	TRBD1	CASSRWTGEETQYF	TGTGCCAGCAGCAGGTGGACAGGGGAAGAGACCCAGTACTTC
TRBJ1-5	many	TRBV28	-	CASSLGGNRNQPQHF	TGTGCCAGCAGTTTGGGAGGGAATCGCAATCAGCCCCAGCATTTT
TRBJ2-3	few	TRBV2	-	CASKRESTDTQYF	TGTGCCAGCAAACGGGAGAGCACAGATACGCAGTATTTT
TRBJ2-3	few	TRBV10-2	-	CASNRGGGISTDTQYF	TGCGCCAGCAACCGAGGGGGGGGTATTAGCACAGATACGCAGTATTTT
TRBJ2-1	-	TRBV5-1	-	CASGPQNPTDNEQFF	TGCGCCAGCGGTCCCCAGAATCCCACAGACAATGAGCAGTTCTTC
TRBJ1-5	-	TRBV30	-	CAWSPGFEGQPQHF	TGTGCCTGGAGTCCCGGCTTCGAAGGCCAGCCCCAGCATTTT
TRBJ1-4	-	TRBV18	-	CASSPRPATNEKLFF	TGTGCCAGCTCACCACGGCCCGCGACTAATGAAAAACTGTTTTTT
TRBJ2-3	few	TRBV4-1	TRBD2	CASSQDRLARFLGF	TGCGCCAGCAGCCAAGATCGACTAGCCCGATTTCTAGGTTTT
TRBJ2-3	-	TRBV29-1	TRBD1	CSVPPRDRGTDTQYF	TGCAGCGTTCCACCCCGGGACAGGGGCACAGATACGCAGTATTTT